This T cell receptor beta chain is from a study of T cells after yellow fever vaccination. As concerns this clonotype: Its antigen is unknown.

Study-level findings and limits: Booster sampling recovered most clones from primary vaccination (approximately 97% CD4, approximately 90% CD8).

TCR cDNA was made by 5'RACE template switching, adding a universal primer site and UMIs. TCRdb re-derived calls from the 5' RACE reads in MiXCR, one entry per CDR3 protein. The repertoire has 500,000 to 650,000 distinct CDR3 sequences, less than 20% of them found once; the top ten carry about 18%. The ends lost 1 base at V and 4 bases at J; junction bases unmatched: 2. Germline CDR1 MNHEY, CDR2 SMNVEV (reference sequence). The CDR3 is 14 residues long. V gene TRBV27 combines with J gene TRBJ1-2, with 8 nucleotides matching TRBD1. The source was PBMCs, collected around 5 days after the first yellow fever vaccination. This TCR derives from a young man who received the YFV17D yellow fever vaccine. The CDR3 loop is CASSLWGTGYGYTF. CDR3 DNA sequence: TGTGCCAGCAGTTTATGGGGGACAGGCTATGGCTACACCTTC.